This is a list of T cell receptor beta chains from one sample in a study of human T cells and chemical hapten exposure. TCRdb re-called the RACE reads through MiXCR, storing one row per CDR3 protein. The sample consists of about 270,000 distinct CDR3 sequences, approximately 8% of them appearing once. The source was whole blood, collected in connection with sensitization to the hapten diphenylcyclopropenone (DPC). Receptors were obtained from a young man with alopecia areata. Some clones in this sample may be carry-over from other donors' samples. CDR3s include the opening cysteine and the closing phenylalanine or tryptophan.

>TRBJ2-3|TRBV28
CASSGLKHGSDTQYF
>TRBJ1-3|TRBV9
CASSETGVAIYF
>TRBJ2-5|TRBV3-1
CASSPLGGGSGRETQYF
>TRBJ2-3|TRBV21-1
CASSKVSEQTSTDTQYF
>TRBJ2-5|TRBV5-1
CASSLVQGNQETQYF
>TRBJ1-5|TRBV29-1
CSVREDGNQPQHF
>TRBJ1-2|TRBV20-1
CSARDPGAQRGYTF
>TRBJ1-2|TRBV12-3/TRBV12-4
CAIQGSLTYGYTF
>TRBJ2-5|TRBV20-1
CSAWTGRETQYF
>TRBJ2-5|TRBV7-6
CASSQDKQETQYF
>TRBJ1-1|TRBV20-1
CSAIRTGAPNTEAFF
>TRBJ1-6|TRBV4-2
CASSQEGTFYNSPLHF
>TRBJ1-2|TRBV28
CASSTTGGWDYGYTF
>TRBJ2-6|TRBV5-1
CASSLETSGANVLTF
>TRBJ2-5|TRBV28
CASSLFRETQYF
>TRBJ1-6|TRBV7-9
CASSSRNRVPGSPLHF
>TRBJ2-3|TRBV4-1
CASSQVSGQLDTQYF
>TRBJ2-3|TRBV24-1
CATSARGEGTDTQYF
>TRBJ1-2|TRBV3-1
CASSQDLSDTHYGYTF
>TRBJ2-1|TRBV11-2
CASRMPSGGASYNEQFF
>TRBJ2-1|TRBV7-9
CASSLLTGQGYNEQFF
>TRBJ1-2|TRBV5-1
CASSRETDYGYTF
>TRBJ2-1|TRBV28
CASSFRVSGDNEQFF
>TRBJ1-2|TRBV20-1
CSARPGRANYGYTF
>TRBJ2-6|TRBV18
CASSPMGSGANVLTF
>TRBJ2-3|TRBV20-1
CSARALTSTDTQYF
>TRBJ2-3|TRBV19
CASSMSGDSRTDTQYF
>TRBJ1-2|TRBV6-6
CASRDRGLWYGYTF
>TRBJ1-6|TRBV5-4
CASSTRTGPNSPLHF
>TRBJ1-1|TRBV6-5
CASSSPRAGMNTEAFF
>TRBJ1-2|TRBV29-1
CSVEVYTQNGGYGYTF
>TRBJ1-2|TRBV7-2
CASSQDRNYGYTF